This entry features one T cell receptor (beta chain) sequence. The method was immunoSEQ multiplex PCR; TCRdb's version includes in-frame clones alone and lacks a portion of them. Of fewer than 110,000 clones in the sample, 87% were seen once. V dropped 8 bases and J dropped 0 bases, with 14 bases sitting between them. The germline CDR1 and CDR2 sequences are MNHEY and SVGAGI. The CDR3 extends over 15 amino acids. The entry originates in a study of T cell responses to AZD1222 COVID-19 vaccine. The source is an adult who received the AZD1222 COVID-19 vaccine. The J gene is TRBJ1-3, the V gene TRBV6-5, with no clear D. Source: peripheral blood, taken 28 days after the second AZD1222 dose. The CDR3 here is CASSKIYSSGNTIYF. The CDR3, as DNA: TGTGCCAGCTCAAAGATATATAGCTCTGGAAACACCATATATTTT.